Listed below are T cell receptor beta chains from one sample, sequenced in a study of shared clonotypes between healthy human individuals. Clones were read by immunoSEQ multiplex PCR, and TCRdb kept only the in-frame ones, dropping some. The sample carries roughly 2 million clones, about 95% recorded once. Sequencing used naive CD8+ T cells sorted from blood. These receptors were collected from a man aged 18 to 29 in good health. CDR3s include the opening cysteine and the closing phenylalanine or tryptophan. D genes are given only for firm matches.

v_call,j_call,d_call,cdr3_nt,cdr3_aa
TRBV13,TRBJ2-7,TRBD1,TGTGCCAGCAGCTTAGGATACCGGGACAGTTCCTACGAGCAGTACTTC,CASSLGYRDSSYEQYF
TRBV7-7,TRBJ2-7,TRBD1,TGTGCTAGCAGCTTAGGGACAGACCACTCCTACGAGCAGTACTTC,CASSLGTDHSYEQYF
TRBV27,TRBJ2-5,TRBD1,TGTGCCAGCAGTGCCACCGGGACAGGGGCGTTGGAGACCCAGTACTTC,CASSATGTGALETQYF
TRBV30,TRBJ2-3,.,TGTGCCTCTACCGGGACACTTGCCCCCACAGATACGCAGTATTTT,CASTGTLAPTDTQYF
TRBV7-8,TRBJ2-5,.,TGTGCCAGCAGCTTAGATACTGGACCTCACCCGGGGACCCAGTACTTC,CASSLDTGPHPGTQYF
TRBV27,TRBJ2-7,TRBD2,TGTGCCAGCAAACAACTAGCGGGGGCAGGGGAGCAGTACTTC,CASKQLAGAGEQYF
TRBV5-1,TRBJ2-3,TRBD2,TGCGCCAGCAGCTTTAGCGGGGGGGCCCAAGATACGCAGTATTTT,CASSFSGGAQDTQYF
TRBV29-1,TRBJ2-1,.,TGCAGCGTTGAACTCTGGCAGGGAGGCTACAATGAGCAGTTCTTC,CSVELWQGGYNEQFF
TRBV7-8,TRBJ2-3,.,TGTGCCAGCTCACCCACAGATACGCAGTATTTT,CASSPTDTQYF
TRBV27,TRBJ1-1,.,TGTGCCAGCAGTTTACTCTCGGGGAGAACAACTGAAGCTTTCTTT,CASSLLSGRTTEAFF
TRBV5-1,TRBJ2-3,.,TGCGCCAGCAGATCCACCCTTGCAGGGGGGGTTTCAGATACGCAGTATTTT,CASRSTLAGGVSDTQYF
TRBV10-2,TRBJ1-2,.,TGCGCCAGCAGTGATTCAGGGGTAGATGGCTACACCTTC,CASSDSGVDGYTF
TRBV6-4,TRBJ1-2,TRBD1,TGTGCCAGCCTAATAGGGACAGACCTCTATGGCTACACCTTC,CASLIGTDLYGYTF
TRBV28,TRBJ1-4,TRBD1,TGTGCCAGCAGTACCCCGGGACAGGGACCAACTAATGAAAAACTGTTTTTT,CASSTPGQGPTNEKLFF
TRBV27,TRBJ2-7,.,TGTGCCAGCAGTTTATCACCAAGGGCCTACGAGCAGTACTTC,CASSLSPRAYEQYF
TRBV28,TRBJ2-7,TRBD2,TGTGCCAGCAGGTCCCTCGGGACTAGCGACTACGAGCAGTACTTC,CASRSLGTSDYEQYF
TRBV4-1,TRBJ1-2,TRBD1,TGCGCCAGCAGCCAGATCGGGACAGGTTATGGCTACACCTTC,CASSQIGTGYGYTF
TRBV7-7,TRBJ1-5,.,TGTGCTAGCACCCCATACAGGATCTATAGCAATCAGCCCCAGCATTTT,CASTPYRIYSNQPQHF
TRBV6-5,TRBJ2-3,.,TGTGCCAGCAGTTACAGGACTTTCGGCACAGATACGCAGTATTTT,CASSYRTFGTDTQYF
TRBV5-1,TRBJ2-3,.,TGCGCCAGCAGCCCAGGGACTGCTAGCACAGATACGCAGTATTTT,CASSPGTASTDTQYF